This entry features one T cell receptor (beta chain) sequence. Its antigen is as yet unknown. V was shortened by 5 bases and J by 0 bases, with 13 bases between the two germline ends. The CDR3 contains 14 residues. Germline values: CDR1 DFQATT, CDR2 SNEGSKA (reference sequence). The data belong to a study of early T cells in non-severe SARS-CoV-2 infection. Study observations and caveats: Lookups in VDJdb leaned toward anti-spike CD8 responses and missed private and CD4 specificities.

Unique molecular identifiers tagged individual cDNA molecules. In TCRdb, the 5' RACE reads were re-called with MiXCR into one record per CDR3 protein. The sample has more than 90,000 distinct CDR3 sequences, 8% to 13% seen once; the top ten hold approximately 5%. The gene calls are TRBV20-1 and TRBJ1-1; D is undetermined. Sequencing was done on a sample of whole blood. The receptor was derived from an adult who was a healthcare worker with PCR-confirmed SARS-CoV-2 infection or an uninfected control (not recorded which). DNA of the CDR3: TGCAGTGCTCCAGAGGTTGGAATGAACACTGAAGCTTTCTTT. As protein: CSAPEVGMNTEAFF.